The T cell receptor beta chain under discussion was sequenced for a study of blood T cell repertoires in COVID-19. This CDR3 spans 15 amino acids. V shed 4 bases and J shed 1 base, with 12 bases lying between them. Germline CDR1 SGHDT, CDR2 YYEEEE. Participant-given clinical history determined each cohort assignment. Original processing notes: It was from reference gene primer amplification that nucleated cell counts were estimated. Assay: immunoSEQ multiplex PCR; the TCRdb copy retains only in-frame clones and omits some. The V and J calls and clone size are taken from that table; D and trimming were inferred from the DNA. The sample lists about 230,000 clones, roughly 91% seen once, with less than 4% in the top ten.

The genes are TRBV5-6 and TRBJ1-5; D gene uncertain. The sample was PBMCs or T cells enriched from blood (not recorded which). This sequence was found in a woman between 25 and 40 years old with acute COVID-19. The CDR3 loop is CASSAGQASNQPQHF. In DNA form, the CDR3 reads TGTGCCAGCAGCGCAGGTCAGGCGAGCAATCAGCCCCAGCATTTT.